The subject of this entry is one T cell receptor beta chain. In the same sample, other DNA sequences code for this CDR3. This entry comes from a study of shared clonotypes between healthy human individuals. Study-level background: CD4 naive and CD4 memory each took three plates per donor, while CD8 naive took two and CD8 memory one.

Trimming shortened V by 0 bases and J by 2 bases, and 8 bases separated the two germline ends. The V gene's germline CDR1 is ENHRY and CDR2 SYGVKD. CDR3 length: 15 residues. Clones were sequenced by immunoSEQ multiplex PCR, and TCRdb holds only the in-frame ones, with some missing. The sample comprises 2 million to 3 million clones, 93% of which are singletons, and 0.35% to 0.45% rests with the top ten. The origin of this receptor is a man between 18 and 35 years old in good health. Some clones in this sample may be carry-over from other donors' samples. The rearrangement links TRBV10-3 to TRBJ2-1; TRBD1 might be the D (6 bases). The sample consisted of naive CD4+ T cells from PBMCs. Sample subset: CD45RA+ positively selected. The CDR3 is CAISESGGPYNEQFF. The DNA of the CDR3 is TGTGCCATCAGTGAGTCTGGGGGCCCCTACAATGAGCAGTTCTTC.